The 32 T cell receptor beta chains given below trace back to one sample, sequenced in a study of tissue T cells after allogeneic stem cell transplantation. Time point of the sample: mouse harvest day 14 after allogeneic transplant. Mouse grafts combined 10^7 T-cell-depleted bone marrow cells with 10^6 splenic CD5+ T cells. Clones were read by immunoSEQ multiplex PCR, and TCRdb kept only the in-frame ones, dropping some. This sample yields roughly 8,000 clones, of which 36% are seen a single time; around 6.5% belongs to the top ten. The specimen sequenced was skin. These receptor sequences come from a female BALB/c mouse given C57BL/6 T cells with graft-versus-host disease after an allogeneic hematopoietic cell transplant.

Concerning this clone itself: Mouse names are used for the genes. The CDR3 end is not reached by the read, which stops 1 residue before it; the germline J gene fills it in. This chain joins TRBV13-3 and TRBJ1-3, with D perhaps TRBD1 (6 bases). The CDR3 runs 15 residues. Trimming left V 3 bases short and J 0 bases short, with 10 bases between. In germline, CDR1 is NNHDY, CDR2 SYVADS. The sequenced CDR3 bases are TGTGCCAGCAGTGTTCCACAGGGTTCTGGAAATACGCTCTAT. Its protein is CASSVPQGSGNTLY. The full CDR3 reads CASSVPQGSGNTLYF. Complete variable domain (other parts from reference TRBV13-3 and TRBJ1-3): EAAVTQSPRSKVAVTGGKVTLSCHQTNNHDYMYWYRQDTGHGLRLIHYSYVADSTEKGDIPDGYKASRPSQENFSLILELASLSQTAVYFCASSVPQGSGNTLYFGEGSRLIVV.

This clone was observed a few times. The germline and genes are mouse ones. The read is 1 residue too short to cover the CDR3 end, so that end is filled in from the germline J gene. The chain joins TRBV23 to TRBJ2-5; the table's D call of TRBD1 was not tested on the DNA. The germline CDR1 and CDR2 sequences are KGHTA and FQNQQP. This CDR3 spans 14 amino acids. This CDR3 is CSSSQSTGWDTQYF. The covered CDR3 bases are TGCTCCAGCAGTCAATCAACAGGGTGGGACACCCAGTAC.

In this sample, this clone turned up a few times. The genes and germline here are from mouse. The DNA read from the CDR3 is TGTGCCAGCGGTGTTGAGGCTCCGCTT. It codes for CASGVEAPL. The CDR3, in full, reads CASGVEAPLF. The rearrangement links TRBV13-2 to TRBJ1-5; D unresolved. The CDR3 end falls 1 residue outside the read, so it is completed with the germline J gene. The V gene lost 3 bases and the J gene lost 8 bases, with 3 bases spanning the gap. The CDR3 consists of 10 residues. Germline V gene lookup returns CDR1 NNHNN and CDR2 SYGAGS (reference sequence).

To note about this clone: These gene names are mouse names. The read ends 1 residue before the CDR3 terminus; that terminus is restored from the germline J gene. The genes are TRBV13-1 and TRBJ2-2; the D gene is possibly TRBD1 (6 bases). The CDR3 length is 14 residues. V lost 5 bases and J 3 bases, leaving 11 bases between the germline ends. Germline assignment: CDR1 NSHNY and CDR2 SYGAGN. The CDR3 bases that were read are TGTGCCAGCAGCCTCAGGGGAGACACCGGGCAGCTCTAC. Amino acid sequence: CASSLRGDTGQLY. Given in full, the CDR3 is CASSLRGDTGQLYF.

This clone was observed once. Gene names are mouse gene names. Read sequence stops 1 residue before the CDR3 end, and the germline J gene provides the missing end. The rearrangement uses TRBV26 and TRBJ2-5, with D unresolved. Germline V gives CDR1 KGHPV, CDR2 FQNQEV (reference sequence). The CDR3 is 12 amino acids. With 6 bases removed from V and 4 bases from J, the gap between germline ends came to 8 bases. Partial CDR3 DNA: TGTGCCAGCAGCCGGGGTGAAGACACCCAGTAC. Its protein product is CASSRGEDTQY. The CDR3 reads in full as CASSRGEDTQYF.

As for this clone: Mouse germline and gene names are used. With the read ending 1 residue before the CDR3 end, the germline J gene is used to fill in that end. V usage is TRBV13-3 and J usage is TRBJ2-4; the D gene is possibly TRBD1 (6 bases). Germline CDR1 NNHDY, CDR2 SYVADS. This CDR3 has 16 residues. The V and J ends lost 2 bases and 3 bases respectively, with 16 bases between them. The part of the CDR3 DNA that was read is TGTGCCAGCAGTGAGGCGACAGGAGGGAGACAAAACACCTTGTAC. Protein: CASSEATGGRQNTLY. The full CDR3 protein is CASSEATGGRQNTLYF.

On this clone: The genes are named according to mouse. The sequenced CDR3 bases are TGTGCCAGCAGTTATGACTGGGGGGGCAGAGAAACGCTGTAT. This encodes CASSYDWGGRETLY. The whole CDR3 sequence reads CASSYDWGGRETLYF. V usage is TRBV13-1 and J usage is TRBJ2-3; the match to TRBD2 covers 12 bases. The read finishes 1 residue shy of the CDR3 end, and the germline J gene is used to complete it. The germline V gene has CDR1 NSHNY and CDR2 SYGAGN. The V segment lost 4 bases and the J segment 5 bases; nucleotides outside the gene matches: 5. The CDR3 extends over 15 amino acids.

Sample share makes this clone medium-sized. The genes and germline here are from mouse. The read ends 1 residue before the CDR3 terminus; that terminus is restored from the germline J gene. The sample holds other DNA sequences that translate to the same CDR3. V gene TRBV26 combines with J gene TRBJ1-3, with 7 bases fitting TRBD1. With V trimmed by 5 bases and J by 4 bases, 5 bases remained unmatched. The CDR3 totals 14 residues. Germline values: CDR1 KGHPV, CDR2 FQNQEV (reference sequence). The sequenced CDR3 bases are TGTGCCAGCAGTTCGACAGGGTCCGGAAATACGCTCTAT. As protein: CASSSTGSGNTLY. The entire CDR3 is CASSSTGSGNTLYF.

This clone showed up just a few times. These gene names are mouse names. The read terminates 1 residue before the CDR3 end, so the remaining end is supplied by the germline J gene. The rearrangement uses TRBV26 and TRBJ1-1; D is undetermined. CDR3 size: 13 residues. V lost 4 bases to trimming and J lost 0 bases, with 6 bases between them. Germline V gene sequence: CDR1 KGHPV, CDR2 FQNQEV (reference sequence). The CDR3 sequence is CASSPTANTEVFF. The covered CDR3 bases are TGTGCCAGCAGTCCCACAGCAAACACAGAAGTCTTC.

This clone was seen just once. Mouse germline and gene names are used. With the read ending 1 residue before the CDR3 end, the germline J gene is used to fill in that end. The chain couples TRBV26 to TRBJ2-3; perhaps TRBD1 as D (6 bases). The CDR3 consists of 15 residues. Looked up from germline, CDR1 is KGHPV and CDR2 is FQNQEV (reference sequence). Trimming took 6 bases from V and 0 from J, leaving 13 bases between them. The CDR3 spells CASRRRDNSAETLYF. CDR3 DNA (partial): TGTGCCAGCAGGCGCCGGGACAATAGTGCAGAAACGCTGTAT. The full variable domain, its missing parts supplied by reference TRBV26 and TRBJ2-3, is NSKVIQTPRYLVKGQGQKAKMRCIPEKGHPVVFWYQQNKNNEFKFLINFQNQEVLQQIDMTEKRFSAECPSNSPCSLEIQSSEAGDSALYLCASRRRDNSAETLYFGSGTRLTVL.

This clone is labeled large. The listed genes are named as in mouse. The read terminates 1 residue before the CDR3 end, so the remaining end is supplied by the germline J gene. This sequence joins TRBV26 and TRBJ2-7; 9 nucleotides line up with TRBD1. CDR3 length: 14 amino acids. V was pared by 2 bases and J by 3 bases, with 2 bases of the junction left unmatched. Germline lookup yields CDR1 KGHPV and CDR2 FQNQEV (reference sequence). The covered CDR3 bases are TGTGCCAGCAGTCTGGGGACAGGGCTCTATGAACAGTAC. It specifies CASSLGTGLYEQY. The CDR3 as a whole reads CASSLGTGLYEQYF. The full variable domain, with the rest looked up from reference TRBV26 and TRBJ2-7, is NSKVIQTPRYLVKGQGQKAKMRCIPEKGHPVVFWYQQNKNNEFKFLINFQNQEVLQQIDMTEKRFSAECPSNSPCSLEIQSSEAGDSALYLCASSLGTGLYEQYFGPGTRLTVL.

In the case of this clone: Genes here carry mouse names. The covered CDR3 bases are TGCTCCAGCAGTCAAAACAGGGGCTATGCTGAGCAGTTC. It yields the protein CSSSQNRGYAEQF. The full CDR3 is CSSSQNRGYAEQFF. The rearrangement links TRBV23 to TRBJ2-1; TRBD1 is the table's D call and was not checked against the DNA. Read data end 1 residue before the CDR3 end; the end is taken from the germline J gene. There are 14 residues in the CDR3. CDR1 and CDR2 (germline): KGHTA, FQNQQP.

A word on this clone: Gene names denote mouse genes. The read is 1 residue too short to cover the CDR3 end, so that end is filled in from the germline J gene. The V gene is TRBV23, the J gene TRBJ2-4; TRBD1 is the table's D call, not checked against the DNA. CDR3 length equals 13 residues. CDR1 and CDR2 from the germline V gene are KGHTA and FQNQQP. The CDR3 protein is CSSSQGQINTLYF. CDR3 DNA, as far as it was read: TGCTCCAGCAGTCAAGGACAAATAAACACCTTGTAC.

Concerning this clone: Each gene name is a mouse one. CDR3 DNA, as far as it was read: TGTGCCAGCTCTCACCACCGGGACAGGGGTGGCCAAGACACCCAGTAC. It codes for CASSHHRDRGGQDTQY. The whole CDR3 sequence reads CASSHHRDRGGQDTQYF. The rearrangement links TRBV12-2 to TRBJ2-5, with 10 bases matching TRBD1. The read stops 1 residue short of the end of the CDR3; the missing end is completed from the germline J gene. Germline V gene lookup returns CDR1 SGHLS and CDR2 HYDKME. The length of the CDR3 is 17 residues. V gave up 2 bases and J gave up 2 bases; unmatched junction bases: 9.

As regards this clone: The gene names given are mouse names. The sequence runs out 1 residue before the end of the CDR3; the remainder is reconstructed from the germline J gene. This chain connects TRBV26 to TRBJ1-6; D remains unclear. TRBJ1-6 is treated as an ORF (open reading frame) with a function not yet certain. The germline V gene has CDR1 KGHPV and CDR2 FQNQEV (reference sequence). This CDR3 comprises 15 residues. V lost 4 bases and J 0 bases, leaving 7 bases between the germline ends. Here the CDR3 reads CASSPDNSYNSPLYF. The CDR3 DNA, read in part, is TGTGCCAGCAGTCCCGACAATTCCTATAATTCGCCCCTCTAC.

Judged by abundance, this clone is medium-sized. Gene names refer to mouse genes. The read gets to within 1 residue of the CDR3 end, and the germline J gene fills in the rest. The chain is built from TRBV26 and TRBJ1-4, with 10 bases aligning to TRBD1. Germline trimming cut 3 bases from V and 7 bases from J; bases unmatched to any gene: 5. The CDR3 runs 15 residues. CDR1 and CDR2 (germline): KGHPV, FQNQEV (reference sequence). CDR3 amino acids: CASSLGDRGGERLFF. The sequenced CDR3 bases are TGTGCCAGCAGTCTAGGGGACAGGGGAGGCGAAAGATTATTT.

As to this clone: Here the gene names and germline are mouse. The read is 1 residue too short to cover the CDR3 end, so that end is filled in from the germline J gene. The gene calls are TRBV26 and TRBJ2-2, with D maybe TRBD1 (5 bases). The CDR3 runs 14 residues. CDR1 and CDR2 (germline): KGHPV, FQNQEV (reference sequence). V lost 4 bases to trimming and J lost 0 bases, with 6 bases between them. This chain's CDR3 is CASSRTTNTGQLYF. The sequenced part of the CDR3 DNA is TGTGCCAGCAGTCGGACAACAAACACCGGGCAGCTCTAC.

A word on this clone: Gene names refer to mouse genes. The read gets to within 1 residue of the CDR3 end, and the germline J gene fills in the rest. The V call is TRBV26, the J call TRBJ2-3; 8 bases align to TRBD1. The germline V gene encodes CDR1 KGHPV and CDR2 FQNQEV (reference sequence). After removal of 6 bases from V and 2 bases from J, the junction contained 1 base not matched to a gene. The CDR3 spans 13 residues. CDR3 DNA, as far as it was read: TGTGCCAGCAGGGACAGGGATGCAGAAACGCTGTAT. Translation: CASRDRDAETLY. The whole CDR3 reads CASRDRDAETLYF. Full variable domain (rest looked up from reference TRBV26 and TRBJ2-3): NSKVIQTPRYLVKGQGQKAKMRCIPEKGHPVVFWYQQNKNNEFKFLINFQNQEVLQQIDMTEKRFSAECPSNSPCSLEIQSSEAGDSALYLCASRDRDAETLYFGSGTRLTVL.

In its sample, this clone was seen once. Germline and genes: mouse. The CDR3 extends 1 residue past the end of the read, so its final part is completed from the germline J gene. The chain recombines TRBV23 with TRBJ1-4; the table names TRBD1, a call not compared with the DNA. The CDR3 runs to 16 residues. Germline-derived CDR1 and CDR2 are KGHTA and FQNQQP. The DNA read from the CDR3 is TGCTCCAGCAGTCACAAGACAGGGAGAAAAGGCGAAAGATTATTT. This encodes CSSSHKTGRKGERLF. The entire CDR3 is CSSSHKTGRKGERLFF.

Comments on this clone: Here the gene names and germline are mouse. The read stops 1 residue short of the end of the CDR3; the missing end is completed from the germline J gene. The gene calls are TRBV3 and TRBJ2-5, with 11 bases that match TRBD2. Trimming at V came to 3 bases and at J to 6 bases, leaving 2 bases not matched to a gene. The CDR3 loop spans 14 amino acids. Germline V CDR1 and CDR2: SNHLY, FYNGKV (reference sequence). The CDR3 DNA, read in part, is TGTGCCAGCAGCTTTGACTGGGGGGGGGACACCCAGTAC. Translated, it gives CASSFDWGGDTQY. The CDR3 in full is CASSFDWGGDTQYF. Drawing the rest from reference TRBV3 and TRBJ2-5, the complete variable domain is GPKVLQIPSHQIIDMGQMVTLNCDPVSNHLYFYWYKQILGQQMEFLVNFYNGKVMEKSKLFKDQFSVERPDGSYFTLKIQPTALEDSAVYFCASSFDWGGDTQYFGPGTRLLVL.

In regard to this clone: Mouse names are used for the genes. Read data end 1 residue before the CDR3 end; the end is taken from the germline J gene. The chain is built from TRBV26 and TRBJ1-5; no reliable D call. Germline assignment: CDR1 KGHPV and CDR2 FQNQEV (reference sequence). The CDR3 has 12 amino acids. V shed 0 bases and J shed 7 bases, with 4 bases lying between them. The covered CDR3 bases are TGTGCCAGCAGTCTGTCGGGACAGGCTCCGCTT. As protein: CASSLSGQAPL. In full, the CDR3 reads CASSLSGQAPLF.

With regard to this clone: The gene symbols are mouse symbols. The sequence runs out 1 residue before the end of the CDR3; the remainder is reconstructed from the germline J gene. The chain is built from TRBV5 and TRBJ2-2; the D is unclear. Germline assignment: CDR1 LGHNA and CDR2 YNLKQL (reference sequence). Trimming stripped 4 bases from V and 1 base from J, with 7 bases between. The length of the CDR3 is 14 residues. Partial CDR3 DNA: TGTGCCAGCAGCCCCACAGTAAACACCGGGCAGCTCTAC. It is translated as CASSPTVNTGQLY. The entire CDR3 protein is CASSPTVNTGQLYF.

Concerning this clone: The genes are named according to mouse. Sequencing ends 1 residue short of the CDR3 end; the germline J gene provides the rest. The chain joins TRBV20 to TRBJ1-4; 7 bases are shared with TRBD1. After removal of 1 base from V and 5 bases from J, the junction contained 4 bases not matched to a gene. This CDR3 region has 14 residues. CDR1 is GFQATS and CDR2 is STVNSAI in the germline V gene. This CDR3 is CGARAGTANERLFF. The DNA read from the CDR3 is TGTGGTGCTAGGGCCGGGACAGCAAACGAAAGATTATTT.

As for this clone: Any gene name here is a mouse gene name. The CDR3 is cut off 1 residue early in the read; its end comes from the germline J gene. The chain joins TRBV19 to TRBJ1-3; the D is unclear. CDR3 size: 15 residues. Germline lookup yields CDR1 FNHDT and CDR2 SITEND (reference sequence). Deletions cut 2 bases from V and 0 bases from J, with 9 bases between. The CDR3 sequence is CASSMNLNSGNTLYF. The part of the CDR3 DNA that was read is TGTGCCAGCAGTATGAACCTTAATTCTGGAAATACGCTCTAT. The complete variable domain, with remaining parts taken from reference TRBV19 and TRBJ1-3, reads GGIITQTPKFLIGQEGQKLTLKCQQNFNHDTMYWYRQDSGKGLRLIYYSITENDLQKGDLSEGYDASREKKSSFSLTVTSAQKNEMAVFLCASSMNLNSGNTLYFGEGSRLIVV.

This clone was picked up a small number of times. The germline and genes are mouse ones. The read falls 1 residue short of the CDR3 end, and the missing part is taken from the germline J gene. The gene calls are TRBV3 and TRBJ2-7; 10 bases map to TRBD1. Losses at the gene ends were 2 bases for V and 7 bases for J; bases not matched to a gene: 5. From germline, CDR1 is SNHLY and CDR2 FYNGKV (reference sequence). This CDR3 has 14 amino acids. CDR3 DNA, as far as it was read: TGTGCCAGCAGCTTATTGGGACAGGGGAGGGAACAGTAC. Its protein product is CASSLLGQGREQY. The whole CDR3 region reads CASSLLGQGREQYF.

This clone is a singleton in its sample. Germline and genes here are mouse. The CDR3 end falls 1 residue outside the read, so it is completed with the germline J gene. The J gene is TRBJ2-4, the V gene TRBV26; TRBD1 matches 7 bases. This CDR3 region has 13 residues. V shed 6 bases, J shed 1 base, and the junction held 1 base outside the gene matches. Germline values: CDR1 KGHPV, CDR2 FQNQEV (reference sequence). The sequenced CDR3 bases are TGTGCCAGCAGGGGGACAGGTCAAAACACCTTGTAC. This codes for CASRGTGQNTLY. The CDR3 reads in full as CASRGTGQNTLYF.

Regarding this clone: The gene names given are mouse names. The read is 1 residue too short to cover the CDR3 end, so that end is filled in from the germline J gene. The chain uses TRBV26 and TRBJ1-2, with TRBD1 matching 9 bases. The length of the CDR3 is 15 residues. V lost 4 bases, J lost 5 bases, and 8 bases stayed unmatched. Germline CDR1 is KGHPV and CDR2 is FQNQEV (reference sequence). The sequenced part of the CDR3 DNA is TGTGCCAGCAGTCGCCACAGGGGGCAAGGGTCCGACTACACC. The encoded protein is CASSRHRGQGSDYT. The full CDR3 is CASSRHRGQGSDYTF.

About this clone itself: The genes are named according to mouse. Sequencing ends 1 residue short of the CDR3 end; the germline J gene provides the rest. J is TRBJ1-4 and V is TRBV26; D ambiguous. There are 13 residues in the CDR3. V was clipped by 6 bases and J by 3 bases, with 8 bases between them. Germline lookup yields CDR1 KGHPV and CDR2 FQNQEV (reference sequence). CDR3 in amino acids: CASSRRTNERLFF. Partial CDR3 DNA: TGTGCCAGCAGCCGCAGGACCAACGAAAGATTATTT.

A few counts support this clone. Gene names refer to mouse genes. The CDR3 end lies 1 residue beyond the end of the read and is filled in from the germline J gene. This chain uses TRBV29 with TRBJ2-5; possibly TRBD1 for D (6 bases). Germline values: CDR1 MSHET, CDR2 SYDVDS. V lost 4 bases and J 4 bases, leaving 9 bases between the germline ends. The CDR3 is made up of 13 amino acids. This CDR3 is CASSSGTKDTQYF. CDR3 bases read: TGTGCTAGCAGTTCCGGGACAAAAGACACCCAGTAC.

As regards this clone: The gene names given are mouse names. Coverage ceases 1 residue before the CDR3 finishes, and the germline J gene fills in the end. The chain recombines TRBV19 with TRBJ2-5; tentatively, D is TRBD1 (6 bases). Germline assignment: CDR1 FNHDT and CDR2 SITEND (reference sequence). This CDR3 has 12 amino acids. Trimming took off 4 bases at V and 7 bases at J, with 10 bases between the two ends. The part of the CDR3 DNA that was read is TGTGCCAGCAGTCAACAGGGAAACACCCAGTAC. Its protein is CASSQQGNTQY. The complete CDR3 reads CASSQQGNTQYF.

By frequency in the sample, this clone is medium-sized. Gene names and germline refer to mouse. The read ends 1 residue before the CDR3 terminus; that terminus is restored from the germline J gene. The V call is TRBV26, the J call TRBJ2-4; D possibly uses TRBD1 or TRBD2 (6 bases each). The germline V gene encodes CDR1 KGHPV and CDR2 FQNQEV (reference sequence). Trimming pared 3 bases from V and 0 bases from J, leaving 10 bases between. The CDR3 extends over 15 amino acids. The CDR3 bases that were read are TGTGCCAGCAGTCTAGGGGGGTCTAGTCAAAACACCTTGTAC. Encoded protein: CASSLGGSSQNTLY. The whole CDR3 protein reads CASSLGGSSQNTLYF.

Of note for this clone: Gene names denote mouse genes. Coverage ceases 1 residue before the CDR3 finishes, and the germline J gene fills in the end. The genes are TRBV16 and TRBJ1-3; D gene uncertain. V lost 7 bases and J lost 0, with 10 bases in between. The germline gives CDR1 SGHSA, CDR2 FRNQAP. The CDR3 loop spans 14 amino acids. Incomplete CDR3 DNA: TGTGCAAGCACCCAGACATATTCTGGAAATACGCTCTAT. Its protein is CASTQTYSGNTLY. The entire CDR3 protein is CASTQTYSGNTLYF.